A selection of T cell receptor beta chains follows, all from one sample in a study of circulating and synovial CD4+ cells in juvenile arthritis. Method: immunoSEQ multiplex PCR; TCRdb's copy keeps in-frame clones and lacks some. The sample consists of 25,000 to 35,000 clones, 93% of them appearing once. Sequences were obtained from CD4+ T cells from blood. The source of these receptors is a human donor with juvenile idiopathic arthritis. Both conserved end residues are part of each CDR3. The D gene is left open where the match is weak. Clone sizes are given selectively: once, few, many, or a class where the clone is expanded.

>TRBJ2-6|TRBV29-1|-|-|16
TGCAGCGTTGAAGACCAGGGGGGCGCTGGGGCCAACGTCCTGACTTTC
CSVEDQGGAGANVLTF
>TRBJ1-5|TRBV6-5|-|-|12
TGTGCCAGCAGATCTGAAAAAGGGAGTATTACATTT
CASRSEKGSITF
>TRBJ1-2|TRBV2|-|-|15
TGTGCCAGCAGTGAAGCGGCAGGGCGAAACTATGGCTACACCTTC
CASSEAAGRNYGYTF
>TRBJ2-7|TRBV10-3|TRBD1|-|14
TGTGCCATCAGTCGACAGGGGTCGTCCTACGAGCAGTACTTC
CAISRQGSSYEQYF
>TRBJ2-5|TRBV6-5|-|-|10
TGTGCCAGCGGCATTGTGACCCAGTACTTC
CASGIVTQYF
>TRBJ2-5|TRBV28|-|once|13
TGTGCCAGCCACCTAGCGAACCAAGAGACCCAGTACTTC
CASHLANQETQYF
>TRBJ2-2|TRBV5-1|-|-|15
TGCGCCAGCAGCTTCAGAGACAGACCCCCCGGGGAGCTGTTTTTT
CASSFRDRPPGELFF
>TRBJ1-1|TRBV5-6|TRBD1|-|14
TGTGCCAGCAGCAGGCAGGGGGCTGTGACTGAAGCTTTCTTT
CASSRQGAVTEAFF
>TRBJ2-5|TRBV7-9|-|-|15
TGTGCCAGCAGCAAGGGTGGACTACTGGAAGAGACCCAGTACTTC
CASSKGGLLEETQYF
>TRBJ2-5|TRBV5-1|-|-|14
TGCGCCAGCAGCTCGTTGGGCAGCCAAGAGACCCAGTACTTC
CASSSLGSQETQYF
>TRBJ1-5|TRBV10-2|-|-|14
TGCGCCAGCAGTGTTACAGGCAGCGATCAGCCCCAGCATTTT
CASSVTGSDQPQHF
>TRBJ2-5|TRBV10-3|TRBD2|once|14
TGTGCCATCAGTGGGGGGACTAGATCAGAGACCCAGTACTTC
CAISGGTRSETQYF
>TRBJ2-2|TRBV15|-|-|16
TGTGCCACCAGCAAGGGGGAGTTTTCCCCCCCCGGGGAGCTGTTTTTT
CATSKGEFSPPGELFF
>TRBJ2-7|TRBV6-1|TRBD2|-|14
TGTGCCTCTAGAACTAGCGGGATGATCTACGAGCAGTACTTC
CASRTSGMIYEQYF
>TRBJ2-7|TRBV5-4|TRBD2|-|16
TGTGCCAGCAGCCCCTCGGGCGGGAGGAGCTCCTACGAGCAGTACTTC
CASSPSGGRSSYEQYF
>TRBJ2-7|TRBV19|TRBD1|-|14
TGTGCCAGTAGTATAGTCGGGACAGGGTACGAGCAGTACTTC
CASSIVGTGYEQYF